A selection of T cell receptor beta chains follows, all from one sample in a study of Ad26.COV2.S vaccination and SARS-CoV-2 variants. Some clones are missing from TCRdb's copy, which holds only in-frame ones; the method was immunoSEQ multiplex PCR. The sample lists 400,000 to 500,000 clones, about 88% occurring once. This material consisted of peripheral blood, taken in a trial of Ad26.COV2.S vaccine versus placebo. The receptors were sampled from a person between 18 and 59 years old who received the Ad26.COV2.S COVID-19 vaccine or a placebo. Both conserved end residues are part of each CDR3. D genes are given only for firm matches. The size field is filled for only some rows; it gives once, few, many or a size class.

V	J	size	D	CDR3	DNA
TRBV29-1	TRBJ1-5	-	-	CSVMRAFNQPQHF	TGCAGCGTTATGCGTGCCTTCAATCAGCCCCAGCATTTT
TRBV6-5	TRBJ1-2	-	TRBD1	CASLQGVNYGYTF	TGTGCCAGCCTGCAGGGGGTGAACTATGGCTACACCTTC
TRBV6-2/TRBV6-3	TRBJ2-1	-	TRBD1	CASSYSGQVEADEQFF	TGTGCCAGCAGTTACTCTGGACAGGTAGAGGCTGATGAGCAGTTCTTC
TRBV4-3	TRBJ1-3	-	-	CASSQGIFSGNTIYF	TGCGCCAGCAGCCAAGGAATCTTCTCTGGAAACACCATATATTTT
TRBV7-9	TRBJ2-1	-	-	CASSVRGLDFEFF	TGTGCCAGCAGCGTCCGGGGCCTCGACTTCGAGTTCTTC
TRBV7-2	TRBJ1-6	-	-	CASSTPTGPKDSPLHF	TGTGCCAGCAGCACACCAACAGGGCCCAAAGATTCACCCCTCCACTTT
TRBV9	TRBJ2-1	-	-	CASSVEGSPQYNEQFF	TGTGCCAGCAGCGTAGAGGGATCACCTCAATACAATGAGCAGTTCTTC
TRBV6-2/TRBV6-3	TRBJ2-2	-	-	CASSFRVGGELFF	TGTGCCAGCAGTTTCAGGGTCGGCGGGGAGCTGTTTTTT
TRBV5-1	TRBJ2-2	-	TRBD2	CASSGLLAGVTGELFF	TGCGCCAGCAGCGGTCTACTAGCGGGAGTCACCGGGGAGCTGTTTTTT
TRBV19	TRBJ1-5	-	-	CASIQGGASQPQHF	TGTGCCAGTATTCAAGGGGGGGCGAGTCAGCCCCAGCATTTT
TRBV4-1	TRBJ2-2	-	TRBD2	CASSLRSYSGTSKAGELFF	TGCGCCAGCTCCCTCCGTTCTTATTCGGGGACTAGTAAGGCCGGGGAGCTGTTTTTT
TRBV5-6	TRBJ1-2	-	TRBD1	CASSVTGGEVGIYGYTF	TGTGCCAGCAGCGTGACAGGGGGCGAGGTAGGGATCTATGGCTACACCTTC
TRBV15	TRBJ1-1	-	-	CATSRPVGGSGMNTEAFF	TGTGCCACCAGCAGGCCTGTGGGCGGGTCGGGCATGAACACTGAAGCTTTCTTT
TRBV7-8	TRBJ1-2	-	TRBD1	CASSPTGDYGYTF	TGTGCCAGCAGTCCGACAGGGGACTATGGCTACACCTTC
TRBV7-9	TRBJ2-2	-	-	CASSGKLQINTGELFF	TGTGCCAGCAGCGGAAAACTACAGATCAACACCGGGGAGCTGTTTTTT
TRBV19	TRBJ2-7	-	-	CASSLGPPPYEQYF	TGTGCCAGTAGTTTGGGCCCACCCCCCTACGAGCAGTACTTC
TRBV6-5	TRBJ2-2	-	TRBD1	CASTTTGGAGELFF	TGTGCCAGCACTACGACAGGGGGCGCGGGGGAGCTGTTTTTT
TRBV11-3	TRBJ1-3	-	-	CASSSMGFVGNTIYF	TGTGCCAGCAGCTCTATGGGATTTGTAGGAAACACCATATATTTT
TRBV28	TRBJ2-7	-	-	CASTSGFPYEQYF	TGTGCCAGCACCTCAGGGTTTCCCTACGAGCAGTACTTC
TRBV19	TRBJ1-2	-	-	CASSPPYPEHYGYTF	TGTGCCAGTAGTCCACCATACCCCGAGCACTATGGCTACACCTTC
TRBV27	TRBJ1-3	-	-	CASSLSWKTGNTIYF	TGTGCCAGCAGTTTATCGTGGAAGACTGGAAACACCATATATTTT
TRBV10-3	TRBJ2-5	once	-	CAIRGAQETQYF	TGTGCCATCAGGGGGGCCCAAGAGACCCAGTACTTC
TRBV15	TRBJ2-7	-	-	CATSRELDSSYEQYF	TGTGCCACCAGCAGAGAACTTGACAGTTCCTACGAGCAGTACTTC
TRBV11-3	TRBJ2-1	-	TRBD2	CASSLVSLAGRNEQFF	TGTGCCAGCAGCTTAGTGTCACTAGCGGGGCGGAATGAGCAGTTCTTC
TRBV10-2	TRBJ2-2	few	TRBD2	CASTTPSGGARTGELFF	TGCGCCAGCACCACCCCTAGCGGGGGGGCGAGAACCGGGGAGCTGTTTTTT
TRBV6-6	TRBJ1-1	-	TRBD1	CASSQTGGSEAFF	TGTGCCAGCAGCCAAACAGGGGGCTCTGAAGCTTTCTTT
TRBV5-5	TRBJ1-5	-	TRBD1	CASSLGTGPNQPQHF	TGTGCCAGCAGCTTGGGGACAGGGCCTAATCAGCCCCAGCATTTT
TRBV4-1	TRBJ1-1	medium-sized	-	CASSETGTVNTEAFF	TGCGCCAGCAGCGAGACCGGGACGGTGAACACTGAAGCTTTCTTT
TRBV6-2/TRBV6-3	TRBJ1-1	-	-	CASSSDGRPYRNRAFF	TGTGCCAGCAGTTCAGACGGACGACCCTACCGAAATCGAGCTTTCTTT
TRBV4-2	TRBJ2-1	-	TRBD2	CASSQPGGGGNEQFF	TGTGCCAGCAGCCAACCAGGCGGGGGGGGCAATGAGCAGTTCTTC
TRBV9	TRBJ2-2	-	TRBD2	CASSVDAGGRYTGELFF	TGTGCCAGCAGCGTAGATGCGGGCGGGAGATACACCGGGGAGCTGTTTTTT
TRBV28	TRBJ1-6	-	-	CASSLSTVDSPLHF	TGTGCCAGCAGCCTTTCGACTGTTGATTCACCCCTCCACTTT
TRBV7-8	TRBJ1-1	-	-	CASSLRLNTEAFF	TGTGCCAGCAGCTTACGATTGAACACTGAAGCTTTCTTT
TRBV28	TRBJ1-2	-	-	CASSPGTAEGRGYTF	TGTGCCAGCAGCCCGGGGACCGCCGAGGGACGTGGCTACACCTTC
TRBV13	TRBJ1-2	-	-	CASSFSPGAMNGYTF	TGTGCCAGCAGCTTTTCCCCGGGGGCGATGAACGGCTACACCTTC
TRBV28	TRBJ2-1	-	-	CASSSVSGESSYNEQFF	TGTGCCAGCAGTTCGGTGTCAGGGGAGAGCTCCTACAATGAGCAGTTCTTC
TRBV7-2	TRBJ2-1	-	TRBD2	CASSLRRGGLNNEQFF	TGTGCCAGCAGCTTAAGGCGGGGGGGCTTAAACAATGAGCAGTTCTTC
TRBV10-3	TRBJ2-1	-	-	CAISESSFTPYNEQFF	TGTGCCATCAGTGAGTCTAGCTTTACCCCGTACAATGAGCAGTTCTTC
TRBV29-1	TRBJ2-3	-	TRBD2	CSVEAHLAGGRDTQYF	TGCAGCGTTGAAGCACATCTAGCGGGGGGCAGAGATACGCAGTATTTT
TRBV9	TRBJ2-1	many	TRBD2	CASRPGLAGANEQFF	TGTGCCAGCAGACCCGGGCTAGCGGGGGCAAATGAGCAGTTCTTC
TRBV12-5	TRBJ2-2	-	-	CASGRDSPTGELFF	TGTGCTAGTGGACGTGACAGTCCCACCGGGGAGCTGTTTTTT
TRBV18	TRBJ1-2	-	-	CASSPPSQTVYGYTF	TGTGCCAGCTCACCACCGAGTCAGACAGTCTATGGCTACACCTTC
TRBV12-5	TRBJ2-1	once	TRBD2	CASGLPLAGGPYNEQFF	TGTGCTAGTGGTTTGCCCCTAGCGGGAGGGCCCTACAATGAGCAGTTCTTC
TRBV20-1	TRBJ1-1	-	TRBD1	CSASGTGTVLSTEAFF	TGCAGTGCCAGTGGGACAGGGACCGTTCTTAGCACTGAAGCTTTCTTT
TRBV7-8	TRBJ1-5	-	-	CASSGSNQPQHF	TGTGCCAGCAGCGGTAGCAATCAGCCCCAGCATTTT
TRBV7-9	TRBJ1-5	-	-	CASSLGGGSNQPQHF	TGTGCCAGCAGCTTAGGCGGGGGGAGCAATCAGCCCCAGCATTTT
TRBV7-3	TRBJ2-5	-	-	CASSLGPQETQYF	TGTGCCAGCAGCTTGGGTCCCCAAGAGACCCAGTACTTC
TRBV4-3	TRBJ1-2	-	-	CASSHQTGNYGYTF	TGCGCCAGCAGCCACCAAACAGGGAACTATGGCTACACCTTC
TRBV7-2	TRBJ1-3	few	TRBD1	CASSLVGTGKMGNTIYF	TGTGCCAGCAGCTTAGTTGGGACAGGGAAGATGGGAAACACCATATATTTT
TRBV28	TRBJ1-5	-	TRBD1	CASSLTQGANGQPQHF	TGTGCCAGCAGTTTAACTCAGGGGGCGAACGGCCAGCCCCAGCATTTT
TRBV20-1	TRBJ1-2	-	-	CSAMGYDGYTF	TGCAGTGCTATGGGCTACGATGGCTACACCTTC
TRBV7-6	TRBJ1-6	-	-	CASRLRARDSPLHF	TGTGCCAGCAGACTCCGGGCCCGGGATTCACCCCTCCACTTT
TRBV27	TRBJ2-1	once	TRBD2	CASSTLGGRGPYNEQFF	TGTGCCAGCAGTACTCTCGGCGGGAGGGGCCCCTACAATGAGCAGTTCTTC